These 14 T cell receptor beta chains were sequenced from one sample in a study of regulatory T cells in long-lasting Graves disease. Time point noted: persistent/refractory GD, antithyroid drugs over 5 years with positive TRAb. Construction of the TCR library relied on RNA isolated from PBMCs. The TCR beta library used iRepertoire HTBI primers with Arm-PCR amplification of CDR3. TCRdb passed the multiplex PCR reads through MiXCR, listing each CDR3 protein once. The sample comprises 360,000 or so distinct CDR3 sequences, roughly 24% of which are singletons, and 25% to 35% rests with the top ten. The source material was peripheral blood mononuclear cells (PBMCs), sampled when the disease was refractory, from a patient treated with antithyroid drugs. The receptors here all came from a woman aged 40 to 50 with Graves disease.

In regard to this clonotype: A much larger clone lies a single base off, so this may be a read error. The V gene is TRBV9, the J gene TRBJ2-5; no clear D gene. This CDR3 comprises 13 residues. Trimming cost V 5 bases and J 5 bases, with 13 bases left between them. Germline V CDR1 and CDR2: SGDLS, YYNGEE. CDR3 residues: CASSGPYSETQYF. The CDR3 DNA sequence: TGTGCCAGCAGTGGACCCTACTCGGAGACCCAGTACTTC.

There are many counts of this clonotype. The V call is TRBV7-3, the J call TRBJ2-7; 10 bases fit TRBD2. Germline trimming cut 2 bases from V and 1 base from J; bases unmatched to any gene: 8. CDR1 and CDR2 (germline): SGHTA, FQGTGA. The CDR3 consists of 17 residues. The CDR3 DNA reads TGTGCCAGCAGCTTAGGTCCACAGACTAGCGGGTCCTACGAGCAGTACTTC. This sequence encodes CASSLGPQTSGSYEQYF.

This clonotype was observed at least ten times. V gene TRBV2 combines with J gene TRBJ2-7; the D gene is possibly TRBD1 (6 bases). Germline V gene sequence: CDR1 SNHLY, CDR2 FYNNEI. The CDR3 totals 13 residues. V shed 6 bases and J shed 6 bases, with 15 bases lying between them. The CDR3 sequence is CASRLQGVGEQYF. CDR3 DNA sequence: TGTGCCAGCAGACTACAGGGTGTCGGCGAGCAGTACTTC.

A few counts support this clonotype. This chain connects TRBV29-1 to TRBJ1-1; D perhaps matches TRBD1 (5 bases). The CDR3 spans 15 residues. The ends were cut back, 1 base at V and 1 base at J, with 13 bases in the middle. Germline V lookup: CDR1 SQVTM, CDR2 ANQGSEA. The DNA of the CDR3 is TGCAGCGTTGAAGTTCTGGGACTGGGGAACACTGAAGCTTTCTTT. Protein: CSVEVLGLGNTEAFF. The whole variable domain, filled in from reference TRBV29-1 and TRBJ1-1, reads SAVISQKPSRDICQRGTSLTIQCQVDSQVTMMFWYRQQPGQSLTLIATANQGSEATYESGFVIDKFPISRPNLTFSTLTVSNMSPEDSSIYLCSVEVLGLGNTEAFFGQGTRLTVV.

This clonotype was recorded many times. The CDR3 region is CSARDIGTDNTEAFF. CDR3 DNA sequence: TGCAGTGCTAGAGATATCGGGACAGATAACACTGAAGCTTTCTTT. The chain joins TRBV20-1 to TRBJ1-1; 7 bases fit TRBD1. In germline, CDR1 is DFQATT, CDR2 SNEGSKA (reference sequence). V dropped 0 bases and J dropped 2; count of bases not matched to a gene: 6. The CDR3 is 15 amino acids.

J is TRBJ2-7 and V is TRBV27, with 16 positions matching TRBD2. In germline, CDR1 is MNHEY, CDR2 SMNVEV (reference sequence). The CDR3 contains 15 residues. J was trimmed by 7 bases and V by 4 bases; bases with no gene match: 4. CDR3 DNA sequence: TGTGCCAGCAGTTCCGGGACTAGCGGGAGGGGAGAGCAGTACTTC. This encodes CASSSGTSGRGEQYF.

This clonotype was found a few times. The rearrangement joins TRBV3-1 to TRBJ2-7; maybe TRBD1 (6 bases). This CDR3 contains 17 residues. V lost 0 bases and J lost 1, with 16 bases in between. Germline V lookup: CDR1 LGHDT, CDR2 YNNKEL (reference sequence). DNA of the CDR3: TGTGCCAGCAGCCAAGATCTTCTCCAGGGGCTATCCTACGAGCAGTACTTC. Residues: CASSQDLLQGLSYEQYF.

This clonotype was recorded a few times. The J gene is TRBJ2-7, the V gene TRBV20-1, with 11 nucleotides matching TRBD1. Germline V CDR1 and CDR2: DFQATT, SNEGSKA (reference sequence). Trimming cost V 5 bases and J 7 bases; bases outside gene matches: 19. The CDR3 covers 17 residues. CDR3 DNA sequence: TGCAGTGCTTTCCGGGCTGGACCGGGACAGGGGGGACTAGAGCAGTACTTC. Its translation is CSAFRAGPGQGGLEQYF.

There are many counts of this clonotype. The V call is TRBV12-3 or TRBV12-4, the J call TRBJ1-1, with 7 bases lining up with TRBD1. The CDR3 sequence is 13 residues long. Trimming removed 8 bases from V and 11 bases from J; junction bases left unmatched: 14. The CDR3 loop is CASGRPWTGGAFF. The CDR3 DNA sequence: TGTGCCAGCGGACGACCTTGGACAGGCGGTGCTTTCTTT.

This clonotype was picked up a small number of times. The V gene is TRBV7-9, the J gene TRBJ1-1, with 7 bases aligning to TRBD1. CDR1 and CDR2 (germline): SEHNR, FQNEAQ (reference sequence). This CDR3 contains 14 residues. J lost 3 bases, V lost 6 bases, and 7 bases had no gene match. The CDR3 loop is CASRPGTGDTEAFF. The CDR3 DNA reads as TGTGCCAGCAGGCCCGGTACAGGGGACACTGAAGCTTTCTTT.

This chain joins TRBV28 and TRBJ2-2, with D maybe TRBD2 (6 bases). This CDR3 has 19 amino acids. Germline-derived CDR1 and CDR2 are MDHEN and SYDVKM. The germline V and J ends were trimmed by 5 bases and 0 bases, with 22 bases remaining between them. As DNA, the CDR3 is TGTGCCAGCAGTGGGCATGGGACTGTCCCTTTTTCGAACACCGGGGAGCTGTTTTTT. This translates into CASSGHGTVPFSNTGELFF.

J is TRBJ2-7 and V is TRBV4-1; D is possibly TRBD2 (6 bases). This CDR3 spans 13 amino acids. Looked up from germline, CDR1 is MGHRA and CDR2 is YSYEKL. V was clipped by 3 bases and J by 7 bases, with 13 bases between them. The CDR3 DNA follows: TGCGCCAGCAGCCAGGATCACAGCGGGGAGCAGTACTTC. It is translated as CASSQDHSGEQYF.

This clonotype has a count of ten or more. The chain links TRBV28 to TRBJ1-5, with D possibly being TRBD1 (5 bases). Germline assignment: CDR1 MDHEN and CDR2 SYDVKM. V lost 5 bases and J lost 5, with 13 bases in between. CDR3 length: 14 amino acids. This chain's CDR3 is CASSPPGQHQPQHF. The CDR3 nucleotides read TGTGCCAGCAGTCCTCCGGGGCAGCATCAGCCCCAGCATTTT.

The chain combines TRBV3-1 with TRBJ1-4; D is unresolved. This CDR3 contains 16 residues. With 1 base removed from V and 5 bases from J, the gap between germline ends came to 14 bases. Germline V lookup: CDR1 LGHDT, CDR2 YNNKEL (reference sequence). In DNA form, the CDR3 reads TGTGCCAGCAGCCAAGCAGTTGGCAGCTCAAATGAAAAACTGTTTTTT. Protein sequence: CASSQAVGSSNEKLFF. The whole variable domain, filled in from reference TRBV3-1 and TRBJ1-4, reads DTAVSQTPKYLVTQMGNDKSIKCEQNLGHDTMYWYKQDSKKFLKIMFSYNNKELIINETVPNRFSPKSPDKAHLNLHINSLELGDSAVYFCASSQAVGSSNEKLFFGSGTQLSVL.